This T cell receptor beta chain was captured in a study of cytomegalovirus exposure and HLA in healthy donors. Study-wide findings and caveats: One variant, a missense change in DCLRE1C, was linked in a later analysis to TCR beta V- and J-gene trimming.

On this clone: Its target is not known.

This CDR3 spans 13 amino acids. Germline V CDR1 and CDR2: SGHTA, FQGNSA. V gave up 5 bases and J gave up 8 bases, with 15 bases separating them. Researchers ran the PCR with 60 Vbeta and 13 Jbeta primers. TCRdb's copy holds only in-frame clones and misses some; the assay was immunoSEQ multiplex PCR. The sample holds 81,000 or so clones, less than 65% seen once. The chain links TRBV7-2 to TRBJ1-2; possibly TRBD1 for D (5 bases). The clonotype was recovered from a woman aged 25 to 39 in good health and CMV-seropositive. The sequencing input was PBMCs. The CDR3 sequence: CASSVRQGVGYTF. The CDR3 DNA reads as TGTGCCAGCAGCGTCCGTCAAGGGGTCGGCTACACCTTC.